This T cell receptor beta chain was obtained from a study of blood T cells in healthy people across ages. At least ten counts were recorded for this clonotype. CDR3 length: 16 amino acids. Germline values: CDR1 SGHRS, CDR2 YFSETQ. V lost 4 bases, J lost 7 bases, and 21 bases lay in between. A J-beta primer mix and a sample-barcoded 5' primer were used in a second PCR of about 7 to 12 cycles. TCRdb ran MiXCR on the 5' RACE reads and lists one entry per CDR3 protein. This sample yields some 1.7 million distinct CDR3 sequences, of which 28% are seen a single time; over 7% belongs to the top ten. The donors, all healthy, were Caucasians living in Russia, aged about 6 to 90.

Sample: blood. This clonotype originated in a woman in her twenties or thirties in good health. This chain uses TRBV5-1 with TRBJ2-4; D possibly uses TRBD1 or TRBD2 (5 bases each). The CDR3 DNA sequence: TGCGCCAGCAGCGGGGGATCTACAGGCCCGGAGAACATTCAGTACTTC. It yields the protein CASSGGSTGPENIQYF. The whole variable domain, filled in from reference TRBV5-1 and TRBJ2-4, reads KAGVTQTPRYLIKTRGQQVTLSCSPISGHRSVSWYQQTPGQGLQFLFEYFSETQRNKGNFPGRFSGRQFSNSRSEMNVSTLELGDSALYLCASSGGSTGPENIQYFGAGTRLSVL.